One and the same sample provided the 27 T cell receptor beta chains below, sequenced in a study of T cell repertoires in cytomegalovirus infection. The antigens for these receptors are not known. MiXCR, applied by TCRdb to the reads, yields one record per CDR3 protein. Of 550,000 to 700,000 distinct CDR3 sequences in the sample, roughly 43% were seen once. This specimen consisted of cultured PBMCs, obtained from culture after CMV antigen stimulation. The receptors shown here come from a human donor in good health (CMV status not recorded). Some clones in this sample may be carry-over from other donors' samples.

The CDR3 DNA follows: TGTGCCAGCAGTTATTCATGGCTTCGCGCCCAAGAGACCCAGTACTTC. This codes for CASSYSWLRAQETQYF. This chain connects TRBV6-9 to TRBJ2-5; D remains unclear. The V and J ends lost 0 bases and 1 base respectively, with 12 bases between them. The CDR3 covers 16 residues. Germline assignment: CDR1 MNHGY and CDR2 SVAAGI.

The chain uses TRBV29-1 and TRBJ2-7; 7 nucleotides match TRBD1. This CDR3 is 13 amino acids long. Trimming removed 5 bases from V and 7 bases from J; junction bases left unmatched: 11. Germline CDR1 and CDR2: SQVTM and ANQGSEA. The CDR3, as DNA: TGCAGCGTTAATAGGGACAGCCCCACGGAGCAGTACTTC. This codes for CSVNRDSPTEQYF.

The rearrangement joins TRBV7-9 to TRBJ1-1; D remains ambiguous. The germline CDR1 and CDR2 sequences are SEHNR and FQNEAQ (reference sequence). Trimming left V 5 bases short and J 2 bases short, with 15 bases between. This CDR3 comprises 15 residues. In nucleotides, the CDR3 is TGTGCCAGCAGCCCCCAGAGGGCTTATAACACTGAAGCTTTCTTT. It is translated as CASSPQRAYNTEAFF.

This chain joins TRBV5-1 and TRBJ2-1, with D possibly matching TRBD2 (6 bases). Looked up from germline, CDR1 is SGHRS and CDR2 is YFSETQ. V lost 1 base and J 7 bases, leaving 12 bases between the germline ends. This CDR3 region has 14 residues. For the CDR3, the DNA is TGCGCCAGCAGCTTGCTGCAGGAGGGAAATGAGCAGTTCTTC. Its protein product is CASSLLQEGNEQFF.

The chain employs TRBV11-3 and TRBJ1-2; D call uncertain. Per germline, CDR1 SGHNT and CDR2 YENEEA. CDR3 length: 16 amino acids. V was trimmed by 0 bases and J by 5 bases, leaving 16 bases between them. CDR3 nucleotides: TGTGCCAGCAGCTTAGATTTATATGGACCGATGTATGGCTACACCTTC. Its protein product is CASSLDLYGPMYGYTF.

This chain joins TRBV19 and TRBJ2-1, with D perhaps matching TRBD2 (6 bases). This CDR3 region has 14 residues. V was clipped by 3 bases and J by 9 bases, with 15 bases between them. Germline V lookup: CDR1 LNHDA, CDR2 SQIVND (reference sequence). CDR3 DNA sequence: TGTGCCAGTAGTATCCGAACGGGGGACGGTGAGCAGTTCTTC. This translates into CASSIRTGDGEQFF.

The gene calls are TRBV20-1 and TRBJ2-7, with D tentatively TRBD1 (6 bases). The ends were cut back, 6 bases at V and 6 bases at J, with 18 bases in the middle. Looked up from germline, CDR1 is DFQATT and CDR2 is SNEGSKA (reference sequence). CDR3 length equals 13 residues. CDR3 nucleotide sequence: TGCAGTGCCAGAAGACCACAGGGAAGCGAGCAGTACTTC. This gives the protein CSARRPQGSEQYF.

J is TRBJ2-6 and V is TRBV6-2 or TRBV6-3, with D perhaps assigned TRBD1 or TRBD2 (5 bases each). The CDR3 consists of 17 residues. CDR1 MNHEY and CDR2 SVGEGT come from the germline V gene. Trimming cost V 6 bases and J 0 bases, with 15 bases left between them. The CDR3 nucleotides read TGTGCCAGCAGGACGGGACGCCTGCGCTCTGGGGCCAACGTCCTGACTTTC. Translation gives CASRTGRLRSGANVLTF.

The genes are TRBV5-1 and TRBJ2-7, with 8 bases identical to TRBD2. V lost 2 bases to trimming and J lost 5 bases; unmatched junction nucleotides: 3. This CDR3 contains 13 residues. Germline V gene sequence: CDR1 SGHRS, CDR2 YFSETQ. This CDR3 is CASSFSGSDEQYF. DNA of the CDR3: TGCGCCAGCAGCTTCAGCGGGAGCGACGAGCAGTACTTC.

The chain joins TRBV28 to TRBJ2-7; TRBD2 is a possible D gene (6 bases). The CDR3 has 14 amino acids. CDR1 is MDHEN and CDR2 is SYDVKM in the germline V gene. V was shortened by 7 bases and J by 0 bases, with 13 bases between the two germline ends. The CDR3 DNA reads TGTGCCAGCACACCCCCGGGACTCTCCTACGAGCAGTACTTC. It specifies CASTPPGLSYEQYF.

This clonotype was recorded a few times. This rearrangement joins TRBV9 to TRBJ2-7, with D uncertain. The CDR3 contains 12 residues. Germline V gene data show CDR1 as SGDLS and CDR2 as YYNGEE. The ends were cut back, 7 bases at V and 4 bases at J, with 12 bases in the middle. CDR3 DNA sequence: TGTGCCAGCGGCAGATCCGGTTACGAGCAGTACTTC. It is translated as CASGRSGYEQYF.

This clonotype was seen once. This CDR3 reads CASSRQWGAGPQHF. CDR3 sequence (DNA): TGTGCCAGCAGCCGCCAATGGGGGGCTGGGCCCCAGCATTTT. The chain combines TRBV12-3 or TRBV12-4 with TRBJ1-5; possibly TRBD1 for D (6 bases). The CDR3 is 14 amino acids. Trimming left V 6 bases short and J 9 bases short, with 18 bases between.

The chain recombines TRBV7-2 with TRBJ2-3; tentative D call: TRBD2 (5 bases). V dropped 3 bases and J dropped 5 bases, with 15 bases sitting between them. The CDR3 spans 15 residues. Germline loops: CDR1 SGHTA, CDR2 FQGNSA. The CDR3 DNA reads TGTGCCAGCAGCTTCGAAGGAGGAAGTGGAGATACGCAGTATTTT. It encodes CASSFEGGSGDTQYF.

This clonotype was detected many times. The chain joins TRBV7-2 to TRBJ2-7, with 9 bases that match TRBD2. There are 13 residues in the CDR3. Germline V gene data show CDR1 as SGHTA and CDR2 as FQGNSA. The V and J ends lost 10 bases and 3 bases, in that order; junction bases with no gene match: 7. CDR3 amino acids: CAIQTSGLYEQYF. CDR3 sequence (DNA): TGTGCCATCCAGACTAGCGGCCTCTACGAGCAGTACTTC.

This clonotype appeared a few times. The DNA of the CDR3 is TGTGCCAGCAGCTTCTTACAGGGGACGCGGAAACTGTTTTTT. It translates to CASSFLQGTRKLFF. The V gene is TRBV11-2, the J gene TRBJ1-4; 7 bases line up with TRBD1. Germline V gene data show CDR1 as SGHAT and CDR2 as FQNNGV. V shed 3 bases and J 11 bases; nucleotides not matched to a gene: 9. This CDR3 region has 14 residues.

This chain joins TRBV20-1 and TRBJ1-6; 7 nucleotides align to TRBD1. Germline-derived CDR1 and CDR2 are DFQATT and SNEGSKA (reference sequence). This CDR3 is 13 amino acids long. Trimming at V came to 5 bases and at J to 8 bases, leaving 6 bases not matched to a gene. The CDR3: CSAQTGLDSPLHF. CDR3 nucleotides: TGCAGTGCTCAGACAGGGCTAGATTCACCCCTCCACTTT.

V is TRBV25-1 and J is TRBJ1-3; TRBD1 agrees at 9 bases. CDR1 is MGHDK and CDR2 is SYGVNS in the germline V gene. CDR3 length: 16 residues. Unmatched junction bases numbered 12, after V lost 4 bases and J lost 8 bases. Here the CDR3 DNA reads TGTGCCAGCAGTGCCATTGGGACAGGGTTGATAGACACCATATATTTT. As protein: CASSAIGTGLIDTIYF.

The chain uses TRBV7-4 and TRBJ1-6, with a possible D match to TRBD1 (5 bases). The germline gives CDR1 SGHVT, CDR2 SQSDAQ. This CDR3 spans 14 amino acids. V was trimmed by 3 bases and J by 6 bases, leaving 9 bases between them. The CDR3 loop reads CASSLGTSNSPLHF. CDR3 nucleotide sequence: TGTGCCAGCAGCTTGGGGACTTCTAATTCACCCCTCCACTTT. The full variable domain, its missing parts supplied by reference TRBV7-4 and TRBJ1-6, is GAGVSQSPRYKVAKRGRDVALRCDSISGHVTLYWYRQTLGQGSEVLTYSQSDAQRDKSGRPSGRFSAERPERSVSTLKIQRTEQGDSAVYLCASSLGTSNSPLHFGNGTRLTVT.

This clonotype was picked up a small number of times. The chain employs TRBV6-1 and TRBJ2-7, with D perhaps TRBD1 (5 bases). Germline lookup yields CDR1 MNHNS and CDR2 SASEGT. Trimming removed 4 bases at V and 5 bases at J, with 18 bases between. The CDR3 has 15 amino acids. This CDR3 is CASSVTPTQGNEQYF. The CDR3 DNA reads TGTGCCAGCAGTGTTACCCCCACCCAGGGTAACGAGCAGTACTTC.

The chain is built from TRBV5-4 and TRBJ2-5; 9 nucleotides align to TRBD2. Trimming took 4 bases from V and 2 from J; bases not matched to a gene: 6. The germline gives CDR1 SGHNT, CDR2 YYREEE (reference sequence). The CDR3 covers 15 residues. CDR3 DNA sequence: TGTGCCAGCAGCGGGGGTAGCGGGGGACAAGAGACCCAGTACTTC. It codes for CASSGGSGGQETQYF.

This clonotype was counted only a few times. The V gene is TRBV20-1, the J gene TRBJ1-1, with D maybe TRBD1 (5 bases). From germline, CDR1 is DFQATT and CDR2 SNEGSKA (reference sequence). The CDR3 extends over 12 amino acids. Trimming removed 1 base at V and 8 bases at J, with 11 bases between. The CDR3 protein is CSARVGATEAFF. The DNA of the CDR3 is TGCAGTGCTAGAGTTGGGGCCACCGAAGCTTTCTTT.

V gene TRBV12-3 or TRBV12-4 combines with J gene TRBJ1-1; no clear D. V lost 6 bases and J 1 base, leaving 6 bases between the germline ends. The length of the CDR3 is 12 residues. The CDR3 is CASRWGNTEAFF. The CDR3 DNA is TGTGCCAGCAGGTGGGGGAACACTGAAGCTTTCTTT.

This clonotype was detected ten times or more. This CDR3 is CASSLISGVRGTEAFF. The CDR3 DNA follows: TGTGCCAGCAGCTTAATTTCCGGCGTTCGAGGAACTGAAGCTTTCTTT. This chain joins TRBV7-2 and TRBJ1-1; D unclear. Germline V CDR1 and CDR2: SGHTA, FQGNSA. V was cut by 2 bases and J by 5 bases, with 18 bases left in between. The CDR3 loop spans 16 amino acids.

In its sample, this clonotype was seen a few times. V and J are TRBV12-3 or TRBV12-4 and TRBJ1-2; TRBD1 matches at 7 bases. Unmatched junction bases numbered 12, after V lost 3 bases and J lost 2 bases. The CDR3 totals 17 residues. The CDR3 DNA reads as TGTGCCAGCAGTTTTAGTTTCGGGGGACAGACAAACTATGGCTACACCTTC. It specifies CASSFSFGGQTNYGYTF.

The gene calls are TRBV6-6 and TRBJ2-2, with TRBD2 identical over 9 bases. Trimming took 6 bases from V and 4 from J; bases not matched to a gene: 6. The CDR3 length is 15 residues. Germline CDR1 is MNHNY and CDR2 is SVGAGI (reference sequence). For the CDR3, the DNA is TGTGCCAGCAGGGATAGCGGGAGAGGCACCGGGGAGCTGTTTTTT. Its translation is CASRDSGRGTGELFF.

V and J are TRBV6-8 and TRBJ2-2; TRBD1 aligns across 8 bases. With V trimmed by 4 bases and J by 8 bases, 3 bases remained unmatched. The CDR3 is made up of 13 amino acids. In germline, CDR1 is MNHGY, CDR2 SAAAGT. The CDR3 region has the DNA TGTGCCAGCAGTTCGGACAGGGTTGGGGAGCTGTTTTTT. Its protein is CASSSDRVGELFF.

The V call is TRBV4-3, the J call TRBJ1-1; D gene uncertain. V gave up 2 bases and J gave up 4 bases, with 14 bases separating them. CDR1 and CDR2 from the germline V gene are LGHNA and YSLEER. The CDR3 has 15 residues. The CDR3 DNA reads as TGCGCCAGCAGCCAATACGCCGGGCAGGCCACTGAAGCTTTCTTT. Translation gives CASSQYAGQATEAFF.